Shown below are 8 T cell receptor beta chains from a single sample sequenced in a study of T cells in Graves' hyperthyroidism and ophthalmopathy. Researchers amplified the TCR beta CDR3 regions from RNA transcripts. Initially, a first-round RT-PCR of the TCR CDR3 employed the HTBI primer set. Via MiXCR, TCRdb re-called the multiplex PCR reads, giving one row per CDR3 protein. Of 500,000 to 650,000 distinct CDR3 sequences in the sample, just under 20% were seen once. The sample was blood. The origin of the receptors is a man aged 35-49 years with Graves' ophthalmopathy.

The J gene is TRBJ1-1, the V gene TRBV13; unclear D gene. Deletions cut 6 bases from V and 10 bases from J, with 18 bases between. The CDR3 contains 13 residues. CDR1 and CDR2 (germline): PRHDT, FYEKMQ (reference sequence). This CDR3 reads CASSEAEGGRAFF. The CDR3 DNA is TGTGCCAGCAGTGAAGCCGAGGGAGGGAGAGCTTTCTTT.

This clonotype was counted between two and nine times. J is TRBJ2-7 and V is TRBV7-9; D is undetermined. The CDR3 is made up of 14 amino acids. The germline V and J ends were trimmed by 2 bases and 2 bases, with 10 bases remaining between them. The germline CDR1 and CDR2 sequences are SEHNR and FQNEAQ (reference sequence). The CDR3 sequence: CASSLLQQTYEQYF. The CDR3 nucleotides read TGTGCCAGCAGCTTATTGCAACAGACCTACGAGCAGTACTTC.

This clonotype was counted a few times. The chain uses TRBV10-1 and TRBJ1-3; D uncertain. V was trimmed by 10 bases and J by 0 bases, leaving 16 bases between them. Germline values: CDR1 WNHNN, CDR2 SYGVQD (reference sequence). The CDR3 has 15 amino acids. The CDR3 DNA is TGCGCCACCCCTGCCCGGGCCGTCTCTGGAAACACCATATATTTT. Its protein is CATPARAVSGNTIYF.

DNA of the CDR3: TGCGCCAGCAGCGTTGGACTAGGGACCACAGATACGCAGTATTTT. Translation gives CASSVGLGTTDTQYF. The V call is TRBV5-1, the J call TRBJ2-3; 7 bases line up with TRBD2. J gave up 2 bases and V 4 bases, and 7 bases lay outside the gene matches. Germline V lookup: CDR1 SGHRS, CDR2 YFSETQ. The CDR3 is 15 amino acids. Looking up the rest from reference TRBV5-1 and TRBJ2-3 gives the full variable domain: KAGVTQTPRYLIKTRGQQVTLSCSPISGHRSVSWYQQTPGQGLQFLFEYFSETQRNKGNFPGRFSGRQFSNSRSEMNVSTLELGDSALYLCASSVGLGTTDTQYFGPGTRLTVL.

This clonotype was observed a handful of times. The chain employs TRBV19 and TRBJ2-5; 9 bases are a match to TRBD2. In germline, CDR1 is LNHDA, CDR2 SQIVND (reference sequence). J gave up 4 bases and V 8 bases, and 5 bases lay outside the gene matches. The CDR3 length is 13 residues. As DNA, the CDR3 is TGTGCCAGTTCGAAGCGGGAGGCAGAGACCCAGTACTTC. It specifies CASSKREAETQYF.

DNA of the CDR3: TGTGCCAGCAGCTTAGGGTCGACAGGAGTGGATACGCAGTATTTT. Protein sequence: CASSLGSTGVDTQYF. The chain recombines TRBV7-9 with TRBJ2-3, with a possible D match to TRBD1 (6 bases). The germline V gene encodes CDR1 SEHNR and CDR2 FQNEAQ (reference sequence). V was pared by 1 base and J by 6 bases, with 14 bases between. This CDR3 has 15 amino acids.

This clonotype was counted at least ten times. The rearrangement joins TRBV5-6 to TRBJ2-1; 8 nucleotides agree with TRBD2. Germline V gene data show CDR1 as SGHDT and CDR2 as YYEEEE. V was clipped by 1 base and J by 6 bases; unmatched bases: 3. The CDR3 covers 14 residues. CDR3 sequence reads: CASSLSGTSNEQFF. CDR3 nucleotide sequence: TGTGCCAGCAGCTTGTCCGGGACTAGCAATGAGCAGTTCTTC.

The J gene is TRBJ2-7, the V gene TRBV20-1, with D perhaps matching TRBD2 (6 bases). The V gene's germline CDR1 is DFQATT and CDR2 SNEGSKA (reference sequence). The CDR3 covers 13 residues. Trimming removed 6 bases at V and 6 bases at J, with 18 bases between. The CDR3 loop reads CSALRGSTPEQYF. The DNA of the CDR3 is TGCAGTGCCTTGCGGGGATCGACTCCCGAGCAGTACTTC.